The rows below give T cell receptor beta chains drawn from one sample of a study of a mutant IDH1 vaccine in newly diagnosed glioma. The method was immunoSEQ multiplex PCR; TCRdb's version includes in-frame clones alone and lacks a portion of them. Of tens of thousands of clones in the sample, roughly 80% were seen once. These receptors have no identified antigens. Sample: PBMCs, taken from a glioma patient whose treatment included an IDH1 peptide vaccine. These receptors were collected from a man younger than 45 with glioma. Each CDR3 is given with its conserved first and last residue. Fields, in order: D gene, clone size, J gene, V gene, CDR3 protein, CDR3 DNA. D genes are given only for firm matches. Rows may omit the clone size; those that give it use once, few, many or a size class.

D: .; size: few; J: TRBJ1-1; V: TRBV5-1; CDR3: CASSADSMNTEAFF; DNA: TGCGCCAGCAGCGCGGACAGTATGAACACTGAAGCTTTCTTT
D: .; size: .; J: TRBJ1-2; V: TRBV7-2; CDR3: CASSQRQGPGHTF; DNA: TGTGCCAGCAGCCAACGGCAGGGGCCGGGTCACACCTTC
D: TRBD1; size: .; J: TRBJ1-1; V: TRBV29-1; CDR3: CSVHPTGTGGTEAFF; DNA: TGCAGCGTTCATCCAACCGGGACAGGGGGAACTGAAGCTTTCTTT
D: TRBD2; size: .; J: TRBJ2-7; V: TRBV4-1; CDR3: CASSLGLAINEQYF; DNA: TGCGCCAGCAGCCTAGGACTAGCGATAAACGAGCAGTACTTC
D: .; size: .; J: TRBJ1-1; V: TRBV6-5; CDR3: CASRIGVNTEAFF; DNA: TGTGCCAGCCGGATCGGGGTCAACACTGAAGCTTTCTTT
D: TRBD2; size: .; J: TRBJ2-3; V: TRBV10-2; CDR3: CATYSGSFTDTQYF; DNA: TGCGCCACCTATAGCGGGAGCTTCACAGATACGCAGTATTTT
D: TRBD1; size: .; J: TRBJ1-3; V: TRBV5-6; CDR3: CASSLTGVGNTIYF; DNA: TGTGCCAGCAGCCTTACAGGGGTCGGAAACACCATATATTTT
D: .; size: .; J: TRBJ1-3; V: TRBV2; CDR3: CASSARTDSGNTIYF; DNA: TGTGCCAGCAGCGCACGGACCGACTCTGGAAACACCATATATTTT
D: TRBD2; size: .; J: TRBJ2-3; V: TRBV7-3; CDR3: CASSLAGGPRTDTQYF; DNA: TGTGCCAGCAGCTTAGCGGGAGGGCCCAGAACAGATACGCAGTATTTT
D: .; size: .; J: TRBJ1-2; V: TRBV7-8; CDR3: CASSRQLQDSFSNYGYTF; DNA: TGTGCCAGCAGCCGCCAACTCCAAGACAGTTTTTCTAACTATGGCTACACCTTC
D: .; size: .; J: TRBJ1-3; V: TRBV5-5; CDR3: CASSFSGGNTIYF; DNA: TGTGCCAGCAGCTTTTCGGGAGGAAACACCATATATTTT
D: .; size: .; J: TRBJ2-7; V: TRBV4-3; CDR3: CASSSTRGSSYEQYF; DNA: TGCGCCAGCAGTTCAACTAGAGGTAGTTCCTACGAGCAGTACTTC
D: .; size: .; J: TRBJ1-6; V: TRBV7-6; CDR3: CASSLYSTSGGQNSPLHF; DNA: TGTGCCAGCAGCTTATACAGCACTAGTGGGGGCCAAAATTCACCCCTCCACTTT
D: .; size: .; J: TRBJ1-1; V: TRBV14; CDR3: CASSLSMNTEAFF; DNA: TGTGCCAGCTCCTTATCCATGAACACTGAAGCTTTCTTT
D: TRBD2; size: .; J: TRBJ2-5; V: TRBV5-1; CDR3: CASSAGTSGRGETQYF; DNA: TGCGCCAGCAGCGCCGGGACTAGCGGGAGGGGAGAGACCCAGTACTTC